Below, 15 T cell receptor beta chains from the same sample are listed, as sequenced in a study of chronic HIV infection and antiretroviral therapy. TCRdb fed the 5' RACE reads into MiXCR, producing one record per CDR3 protein. The table includes tens of thousands of distinct CDR3 sequences, roughly 8.2% detected once. Source material: peripheral blood. These receptors were taken from an adult who had HIV and had not received antiretroviral therapy, or was an uninfected healthy control (not recorded which).

This clonotype came up many times. The chain employs TRBV7-3 and TRBJ2-6; 9 bases are shared with TRBD2. Germline lookup yields CDR1 SGHTA and CDR2 FQGTGA. The CDR3 spans 16 residues. With V trimmed by 2 bases and J by 2 bases, 1 base remained unmatched. CDR3 loop: CASSLAGGTGANVLTF. DNA for the CDR3: TGTGCCAGCAGCTTAGCGGGGGGGACTGGGGCCAACGTCCTGACTTTC.

This clonotype was detected only a few times. The rearrangement uses TRBV7-6 and TRBJ2-3, with D possibly being TRBD1 (5 bases). V was cut by 4 bases and J by 0 bases, with 14 bases left in between. CDR1 and CDR2 from the germline V gene are SGHVS and FNYEAQ. This CDR3 is built from 16 residues. The CDR3 sequence: CASSSGPDRSTDTQYF. CDR3 bases: TGTGCCAGCAGCTCGGGCCCCGACAGAAGCACAGATACGCAGTATTTT. Combining the CDR3 with reference TRBV7-6 and TRBJ2-3 gives the whole variable domain GAGVSQSPRYKVTKRGQDVALRCDPISGHVSLYWYRQALGQGPEFLTYFNYEAQQDKSGLPNDRFSAERPEGSISTLTIQRTEQRDSAMYRCASSSGPDRSTDTQYFGPGTRLTVL.

This clonotype was found a few times. The CDR3 DNA is TGTGCCAGCAGAGAATATAGCGGGAGGGCCTTCGAGCAGTACTTC. As protein: CASREYSGRAFEQYF. The rearrangement uses TRBV27 and TRBJ2-7, with 11 bases that match TRBD2. In germline, CDR1 is MNHEY, CDR2 SMNVEV (reference sequence). V gave up 6 bases and J gave up 6 bases; unmatched junction bases: 10. This CDR3 is 15 amino acids long.

This clonotype was recorded at least ten times. The rearrangement uses TRBV29-1 and TRBJ2-1, with TRBD2 identical over 7 bases. The CDR3 has 12 residues. Germline trimming cut 4 bases from V and 9 bases from J; bases unmatched to any gene: 6. Looked up from germline, CDR1 is SQVTM and CDR2 is ANQGSEA. CDR3 residues: CSVGVGGSEQFF. The DNA of the CDR3 is TGCAGCGTTGGTGTCGGGGGGAGTGAGCAGTTCTTC.

This clonotype occurred many times. The chain uses TRBV2 and TRBJ2-5; D not resolved. Trimming took off 1 base at V and 4 bases at J, with 1 base between the two ends. The germline gives CDR1 SNHLY, CDR2 FYNNEI. The CDR3 is 11 residues long. CDR3 in amino acids: CASSEGETQYF. The DNA of the CDR3 is TGTGCCAGCAGTGAAGGAGAGACCCAGTACTTC.

This clonotype showed up many times. The V call is TRBV7-3, the J call TRBJ2-2; D possibly corresponds to TRBD1 (5 bases). V lost 1 base, J lost 3 bases, and 12 bases lay in between. Looked up from germline, CDR1 is SGHTA and CDR2 is FQGTGA. CDR3 size: 16 residues. The DNA for the CDR3 is TGTGCCAGCAGCTTAATGGGCCAGGGTGACACCGGGGAGCTGTTTTTT. As protein: CASSLMGQGDTGELFF.

The genes are TRBV15 and TRBJ2-5; unclear D gene. V lost 0 bases and J 4 bases, leaving 3 bases between the germline ends. Germline V gene data show CDR1 as LNHNV and CDR2 as YYDKDF (reference sequence). This CDR3 is built from 12 residues. CDR3 DNA sequence: TGTGCCACCAGCAGAGATGGAGAGACCCAGTACTTC. Protein sequence: CATSRDGETQYF.

V gene TRBV20-1 combines with J gene TRBJ2-7; 8 nucleotides agree with TRBD2. V trimming: 5 bases; J trimming: 0 bases; junction bases outside the gene matches: 9. Germline V gene data show CDR1 as DFQATT and CDR2 as SNEGSKA (reference sequence). The CDR3 runs to 15 residues. CDR3 sequence reads: CSAPSIAGNSYEQYF. The CDR3 DNA sequence: TGCAGTGCTCCATCTATAGCGGGAAACTCCTACGAGCAGTACTTC.

As concerns this clonotype: The junction shows a germline mismatch at one end, possibly a read error. The chain links TRBV5-1 to TRBJ1-1; no clear D gene. The germline CDR1 and CDR2 sequences are SGHRS and YFSETQ. There are 11 residues in the CDR3. The CDR3 sequence is CASSLGSEAFF. DNA of the CDR3: TGCGCCAGCAGCTTGGGGTCTGAAGCTTTTTTT. Full variable domain (remainder filled in from reference TRBV5-1 and TRBJ1-1): KAGVTQTPRYLIKTRGQQVTLSCSPISGHRSVSWYQQTPGQGLQFLFEYFSETQRNKGNFPGRFSGRQFSNSRSEMNVSTLELGDSALYLCASSLGSEAFFGQGTRLTVV.

At least ten counts were recorded for this clonotype. The gene calls are TRBV2 and TRBJ2-3; 7 bases agree with TRBD1. CDR3 length: 15 amino acids. Per germline, CDR1 SNHLY and CDR2 FYNNEI. V shed 5 bases and J 0 bases; nucleotides not matched to a gene: 5. CDR3 sequence (DNA): TGTGCCAGCAGTAGAGGACAGGCGAGCACAGATACGCAGTATTTT. It is translated as CASSRGQASTDTQYF.

This clonotype was counted only a few times. The rearrangement uses TRBV29-1 and TRBJ1-2; 9 bases are shared with TRBD1. CDR1 and CDR2 (germline): SQVTM, ANQGSEA. The CDR3 loop spans 13 amino acids. J gave up 3 bases and V 4 bases, and 3 bases lay outside the gene matches. CDR3 region: CSVGTGEDYGYTF. The DNA for the CDR3 is TGCAGCGTTGGGACAGGGGAAGACTATGGCTACACCTTC. The entire variable domain, with the rest obtained from reference TRBV29-1 and TRBJ1-2, is as follows: SAVISQKPSRDICQRGTSLTIQCQVDSQVTMMFWYRQQPGQSLTLIATANQGSEATYESGFVIDKFPISRPNLTFSTLTVSNMSPEDSSIYLCSVGTGEDYGYTFGSGTRLTVV.

Of note for this clonotype: A read error is possible here, since a much larger clone lies one base away. The V gene is TRBV7-8, the J gene TRBJ1-3; 7 positions match TRBD1. This CDR3 has 15 residues. Germline-derived CDR1 and CDR2 are SGHVS and FQNEAQ. The CDR3 spells CASSTGTVSGNTVYF. The CDR3 nucleotides read TGTGCCAGCAGCACCGGGACAGTCTCTGGAAACACCGTATATTTT.

This clonotype showed up many times. The chain couples TRBV29-1 to TRBJ2-3; 11 bases are a match to TRBD2. The CDR3 is 15 residues long. With 6 bases clipped from V and 0 bases from J, the junction kept 5 bases outside the gene matches. In germline, CDR1 is SQVTM, CDR2 ANQGSEA. The CDR3 sequence: CSVGLAGGSTDTQYF. The DNA for the CDR3 is TGCAGCGTCGGTTTAGCGGGAGGGAGCACAGATACGCAGTATTTT.

This clonotype was seen ten or more times. The chain combines TRBV20-1 with TRBJ2-1; D might be TRBD2 (5 bases). Germline CDR1 is DFQATT and CDR2 is SNEGSKA (reference sequence). V was pared by 6 bases and J by 6 bases, with 18 bases between. The CDR3 is 14 residues long. The CDR3 region has the DNA TGCAGTGCAAACCGTGGGGAGATTGGCAATGAGCAGTTCTTC. Translated: CSANRGEIGNEQFF.

Only a few counts were recorded for this clonotype. The genes are TRBV25-1 and TRBJ2-1; D not resolved. CDR1 is MGHDK and CDR2 is SYGVNS in the germline V gene. CDR3 size: 11 residues. V was cut by 3 bases and J by 7 bases, with 4 bases left in between. The CDR3 sequence is CASSDWNEQFF. The CDR3 bases are TGTGCCAGCAGTGACTGGAATGAGCAGTTCTTC.